What follows are 20 T cell receptor beta chains derived from one specimen sequenced in a study of cytomegalovirus exposure and HLA in healthy donors. Both 60 Vbeta primers and 13 Jbeta primers went into the PCR. Libraries were prepared by immunoSEQ multiplex PCR; TCRdb keeps only in-frame clonotypes and omits some of them. The sample gives 180,000 or so clones, around 80% of which show up once; less than 1.5% is in the top ten. The sequenced sample was PBMCs. The receptors derive from a man aged 18 to 29 in good health and CMV-seronegative.

The chain is built from TRBV6-1 and TRBJ2-5; tentative D call: TRBD2 (5 bases). The DNA end favors TRBJ2-7, so the J call may be wrong. This CDR3 contains 10 residues. Germline values: CDR1 MNHNS, CDR2 SASEGT. CDR3 bases: TGTGCCAGCAGGGCGGGCGAGCAGTACTTC. This translates into CASRAGEQYF.

The chain has TRBV7-8 and TRBJ2-1; TRBD2 matches 15 bases. V was pared by 4 bases and J by 6 bases, with 7 bases of the junction left unmatched. From germline, CDR1 is SGHVS and CDR2 FQNEAQ. The length of the CDR3 is 17 residues. CDR3 in amino acids: CASSSGTSGRSINEQFF. The CDR3 nucleotides are TGTGCCAGCAGCTCAGGGACTAGCGGGAGGTCAATCAATGAGCAGTTCTTC.

J is TRBJ1-2 and V is TRBV6-6; a weak D match, TRBD1 (6 bases). The CDR3 is made up of 15 amino acids. Germline V CDR1 and CDR2: MNHNY, SVGAGI (reference sequence). The V end was cut by 4 bases, the J end by 3 bases, with 15 bases between. Here the CDR3 reads CASSSRLSGDYGYTF. DNA for the CDR3: TGTGCCAGCAGTTCACGCCTTTCAGGGGACTATGGCTACACCTTC.

The V gene is TRBV5-6, the J gene TRBJ1-1, with D perhaps matching TRBD1 (6 bases). CDR3 length: 13 amino acids. V lost 3 bases and J lost 3, with 9 bases in between. Germline values: CDR1 SGHDT, CDR2 YYEEEE. For the CDR3, the DNA is TGTGCCAGCAGCTACGACAGGTACACTGAAGCTTTCTTT. The encoded protein is CASSYDRYTEAFF.

The rearrangement joins TRBV5-5 to TRBJ2-7; TRBD1 aligns across 10 bases. Per the germline V gene, CDR1 is SGHKS and CDR2 is YYEKEE (reference sequence). This CDR3 has 15 residues. Losses at the gene ends were 0 bases for V and 2 bases for J; bases not matched to a gene: 2. The CDR3, as DNA: TGTGCCAGCAGCTTGGTTGGGACAGGGGCCTACGAGCAGTACTTC. It encodes CASSLVGTGAYEQYF.

The rearrangement links TRBV6-5 to TRBJ2-5; TRBD1 matches 8 bases. Germline V gene sequence: CDR1 MNHEY, CDR2 SVGAGI. The CDR3 runs to 14 residues. V trimming: 6 bases; J trimming: 1 base; junction bases outside the gene matches: 4. In DNA, the CDR3 is TGTGCCAGCAGCCCACAGGGGGGCCAAGAGACCCAGTACTTC. It translates to CASSPQGGQETQYF.

The CDR3 nucleotides read TGTGCCAGTAGTATAGCCCACATCCTGGCGGGGGAGACCCAGTACTTC. This codes for CASSIAHILAGETQYF. The rearrangement uses TRBV19 and TRBJ2-5, with a tentative D call TRBD2 (6 bases). CDR3 length equals 16 residues. V was cut by 1 base and J by 5 bases, with 17 bases left in between. Per germline, CDR1 LNHDA and CDR2 SQIVND (reference sequence).

This chain's CDR3 is CASSKDRSYEQYF. The CDR3 DNA follows: TGTGCCAGCAGCAAGGACAGATCCTACGAGCAGTACTTC. The chain carries TRBV5-4 and TRBJ2-7; D is perhaps TRBD1 (6 bases). V was cut by 4 bases and J by 1 base, with 9 bases left in between. The CDR3 is made up of 13 amino acids. Germline assignment: CDR1 SGHNT and CDR2 YYREEE (reference sequence).

This clone was counted a few times. The genes are TRBV13 and TRBJ1-2, with D unclear. V lost 4 bases to trimming and J lost 2 bases, with 11 bases between them. CDR3 size: 14 residues. Germline loops: CDR1 PRHDT, CDR2 FYEKMQ (reference sequence). CDR3 sequence: CASSSLDGNYGYTF. Written as DNA, the CDR3 is TGTGCCAGCAGCTCCCTTGACGGGAACTATGGCTACACCTTC.

V gene TRBV4-3 combines with J gene TRBJ2-6; D might be TRBD2 (5 bases). CDR1 LGHNA and CDR2 YSLEER come from the germline V gene. The CDR3 loop spans 17 amino acids. The germline V and J ends were trimmed by 0 bases and 4 bases, with 13 bases remaining between them. This CDR3 reads CASSQDFRGRGANVLTF. CDR3 sequence (DNA): TGCGCCAGCAGCCAAGATTTTAGAGGGAGAGGGGCCAACGTCCTGACTTTC.

This clone was observed a few times. The chain recombines TRBV30 with TRBJ2-1; no reliable D call. CDR3 length: 15 amino acids. Trimming shortened V by 5 bases and J by 0 bases, and 14 bases separated the two germline ends. Germline V gene sequence: CDR1 GTSNPN, CDR2 SVGIG (reference sequence). This CDR3 reads CAWFSGLSSYNEQFF. In nucleotides, the CDR3 is TGTGCCTGGTTTTCCGGTTTAAGCTCCTACAATGAGCAGTTCTTC.

The chain uses TRBV10-3 and TRBJ2-7; 10 bases map to TRBD1. With V trimmed by 3 bases and J by 2 bases, 4 bases remained unmatched. Germline V gives CDR1 ENHRY, CDR2 SYGVKD. There are 15 residues in the CDR3. The CDR3 loop reads CAISEGTGVTYEQYF. The CDR3 coding sequence is TGTGCCATCAGTGAAGGGACAGGGGTAACCTACGAGCAGTACTTC.

The chain joins TRBV11-3 to TRBJ2-1; 11 nucleotides agree with TRBD2. V trimming: 3 bases; J trimming: 6 bases; junction bases outside the gene matches: 4. This CDR3 is built from 15 residues. The V gene's germline CDR1 is SGHNT and CDR2 YENEEA. The CDR3 is CASSFLSGRGNEQFF. DNA of the CDR3: TGTGCCAGCAGCTTCCTTAGCGGGAGGGGCAATGAGCAGTTCTTC.

This clone was found once. The chain has TRBV6-5 and TRBJ2-1; 13 bases agree with TRBD2. V was pared by 5 bases and J by 9 bases, with 7 bases of the junction left unmatched. The CDR3 runs 15 residues. Germline CDR1 MNHEY, CDR2 SVGAGI. The CDR3 reads CASSKLAGGLAEQFF. In DNA, the CDR3 is TGTGCCAGCAGTAAACTAGCGGGGGGGTTGGCTGAGCAGTTCTTC.

The chain carries TRBV27 and TRBJ2-1; a possible D gene is TRBD2 (6 bases). The CDR3 runs to 15 residues. The V end lost 7 bases, the J end lost 6 bases, and 19 bases lay between the germline ends. The germline CDR1 and CDR2 sequences are MNHEY and SMNVEV (reference sequence). CDR3 amino acids: CASKPLGGFSNEQFF. The CDR3 DNA reads TGTGCCAGCAAACCCCTGGGGGGATTTTCCAATGAGCAGTTCTTC.

The chain recombines TRBV27 with TRBJ2-7; TRBD1 matches at 12 bases. CDR1 and CDR2 (germline): MNHEY, SMNVEV (reference sequence). V lost 8 bases, J lost 3 bases, and 8 bases stayed unmatched. The CDR3 extends over 15 amino acids. This CDR3 reads CASSAGTGGFYEQYF. DNA of the CDR3: TGTGCCAGCTCGGCCGGGACAGGGGGCTTCTACGAGCAGTACTTC.

The chain couples TRBV30 to TRBJ2-7, with 7 bases fitting TRBD2. CDR3 size: 15 residues. The V and J ends lost 0 bases and 2 bases, in that order; junction bases with no gene match: 7. Germline CDR1 and CDR2: GTSNPN and SVGIG (reference sequence). The CDR3: CAWSVLGLDAYEQYF. Here the CDR3 DNA reads TGTGCCTGGAGTGTTTTAGGACTAGACGCCTACGAGCAGTACTTC. Supplemented by reference TRBV30 and TRBJ2-7, the full variable domain reads SQTIHQWPATLVQPVGSPLSLECTVEGTSNPNLYWYRQAAGRGLQLLFYSVGIGQISSEVPQNLSASRPQDRQFILSSKKLLLSDSGFYLCAWSVLGLDAYEQYFGPGTRLTVT.

V gene TRBV4-3 combines with J gene TRBJ1-3, with 9 nucleotides matching TRBD1. The CDR3 sequence is 16 residues long. Germline V CDR1 and CDR2: LGHNA, YSLEER. Unmatched junction bases numbered 2, after V lost 0 bases and J lost 2 bases. The CDR3 loop reads CASSQDRTGAGNTIYF. The CDR3 nucleotides read TGCGCCAGCAGCCAAGATCGGACAGGGGCTGGAAACACCATATATTTT.

In this sample, this clone turned up a few times. The rearrangement joins TRBV6-4 to TRBJ2-7, with TRBD2 as a possible D gene (6 bases). This CDR3 is built from 14 residues. Trimming removed 9 bases from V and 0 bases from J, with 15 bases in between. From germline, CDR1 is MRHNA and CDR2 SNTAGT. The CDR3 DNA follows: TGTGCCAGTGAGCGGCGGGGAGCCTCCTACGAGCAGTACTTC. Its translation is CASERRGASYEQYF.

Regarding this clone: The junction departs from germline at one end; a sequencing error may be responsible. V gene TRBV7-9 combines with J gene TRBJ2-5; 9 nucleotides match TRBD2. Germline CDR1 SEHNR, CDR2 FQNEAQ (reference sequence). The CDR3 runs 19 residues. CDR3 sequence reads: CSSSSSFRGGASDGETQYF. DNA of the CDR3: TGTTCCAGCAGCTCCAGCTTCCGCGGGGGGGCATCGGACGGGGAGACCCAGTACTTC.